A selection of T cell receptor beta chains follows, all from one sample in a study of post-analysis software for immune sequencing data. From the PCR reads, TCRdb called clonotypes with MiXCR, one entry per CDR3 protein. Among hundreds of thousands of distinct CDR3 sequences listed, under 70% were seen once. The sequenced material came from blood. The source is a girl under 18 with multiple sclerosis. Each CDR3 is given with its conserved first and last residue. A D gene is named only where the DNA matches it firmly. Size values are once, few and many counts, or a class for expanded clones, and some rows have none.

D,J,V,size,DNA,CDR3
NA,TRBJ2-1,TRBV12-3/TRBV12-4,few,TGTGCCAGCACCGGGCGGGCCTACAATGAGCAGTTCTTC,CASTGRAYNEQFF
NA,TRBJ2-1,TRBV29-1,NA,TGCAGCACCAGACATGGTAGGGTGAGCTCCTACAATGAGCAGTTCTTC,CSTRHGRVSSYNEQFF
NA,TRBJ2-7,TRBV6-5,NA,TGTGCCAGCAGTTACTTGCCCGCTTCCTACGAGCAGTACTTC,CASSYLPASYEQYF
NA,TRBJ2-2,TRBV7-7,NA,TGTGCTAGCAGCTTACAGGACGCCGGGGAGCTGTTTTTT,CASSLQDAGELFF
NA,TRBJ2-7,TRBV10-1,few,TGCGCCAGCAGTGCACTGGACCCCTACGAGCAGTACTTC,CASSALDPYEQYF
NA,TRBJ2-7,TRBV18,many,TGTGCCAGCTCACCACAGGGTTCCTACGAGCAGTACTTC,CASSPQGSYEQYF
TRBD1,TRBJ1-6,TRBV7-2,NA,TGTGCCAGCAGCCCCCTGGGACAGGGGTTCTCACCCCTCCACTTT,CASSPLGQGFSPLHF
TRBD2,TRBJ2-7,TRBV29-1,few,TGCAGCGTTGAAGATCCAGCGGGAGCGCTGTACGAGCAGTACTTC,CSVEDPAGALYEQYF
NA,TRBJ2-6,TRBV29-1,few,TGCAGCGTCACAGGGACCCTCTCTGGGGCCAACGTCCTGACTTTC,CSVTGTLSGANVLTF
TRBD1,TRBJ2-7,TRBV12-5,few,TGTGCTAGTTGTACGGGACAGGGGTCCTACGAGCAGTACTTC,CASCTGQGSYEQYF
TRBD1,TRBJ1-4,TRBV10-3,few,TGTGCCATCAGTGAGTCCAGGACAGGGTCTAATGAAAAACTGTTTTTT,CAISESRTGSNEKLFF
TRBD2,TRBJ2-7,TRBV12-3/TRBV12-4,many,TGTGCCAGCAGTCACCAAGGGAGCGGGAACCACGAGCAGTACTTC,CASSHQGSGNHEQYF
NA,TRBJ2-1,TRBV5-1,NA,TGCGCCAGCAGCTTGGGAGCCCAGGGTGGAGTTGGAAAGCAGTTCTTC,CASSLGAQGGVGKQFF
NA,TRBJ1-1,TRBV12-3/TRBV12-4,few,TGTGCCAGCAGTTTCCCTGGGAACACTGAAGCTTTCTTT,CASSFPGNTEAFF
TRBD1,TRBJ1-2,TRBV5-1,NA,TGCGCCAGCACACCTCAGCCGGGACAGAGCTTTTATGGCTACACCTTC,CASTPQPGQSFYGYTF
TRBD2,TRBJ2-7,TRBV29-1,NA,TGCAGCGTAGCAGGTAGGGCTAGCGGTGCCTCCTACGAGCAGTACTTC,CSVAGRASGASYEQYF
TRBD2,TRBJ2-3,TRBV29-1,NA,TGCAGCGTTGAAGGACTTCGACTAGCTAGCACAGATACGCAGTATTTT,CSVEGLRLASTDTQYF
NA,TRBJ1-1,TRBV12-3/TRBV12-4,NA,TGTGCCAGCAGTTCCGGGGGCGGAACTGAAGCTTTCTTT,CASSSGGGTEAFF
TRBD1,TRBJ1-1,TRBV7-2,once,TGTGCCAGCAGCAACCGGGACAGGGTGGAAGCTTTCTTT,CASSNRDRVEAFF
NA,TRBJ2-7,TRBV7-9,few,TGTGCCAGCAGCGTTGACGCTTCCGAGCAGTACTTC,CASSVDASEQYF
TRBD2,TRBJ2-1,TRBV12-3/TRBV12-4,NA,TGTGCCAGCAGTCCCCTCGCCTGGACTAGCGGGATTGGCTCCTACAATGAGCAGTTCTTC,CASSPLAWTSGIGSYNEQFF
NA,TRBJ2-3,TRBV29-1,once,TGCAGCGTTGGGCCGACAGATACTAGCACAGATACGCAGTATTTT,CSVGPTDTSTDTQYF
NA,TRBJ2-6,TRBV12-3/TRBV12-4,NA,TGTGCCAGCAGTACCAGGACACAGTTCTCTGGGGCCAACGTCCTGACTTTC,CASSTRTQFSGANVLTF
NA,TRBJ2-5,TRBV5-1,NA,TGCGCCAGCAGCAACCCTTTAGGGGCCAAGGGGACCCAGTACTTC,CASSNPLGAKGTQYF
TRBD2,TRBJ2-7,TRBV6-6,NA,TGTGCCAGCATTCACCGGGACCCTGGGGGGGACGAGCAGTACTTC,CASIHRDPGGDEQYF
NA,TRBJ2-4,TRBV12-3/TRBV12-4,once,TGTGCCAGCAGCCGTTACAGGGCAGACGCCAAAAACATTCAGTACTTC,CASSRYRADAKNIQYF
TRBD1,TRBJ2-3,TRBV20-1,NA,TGCAGTGCCGTGGACAGGGTTCGTGGCACAGATACGCAGTATTTT,CSAVDRVRGTDTQYF
NA,TRBJ2-1,TRBV7-9,NA,TGTGCCAGCAGCTTTGCACATGGAGGATCTGAGCAGTTCTTC,CASSFAHGGSEQFF
NA,TRBJ1-2,TRBV5-1,NA,TGCGCCAGCAGCTTGACAGCCACTTCGGGGGGCTACACCTTC,CASSLTATSGGYTF
NA,TRBJ1-1,TRBV5-1,NA,TGCGCCAGCAGCTTGGGGACAGCTTTGCTATCTGAAGCTTTCTTT,CASSLGTALLSEAFF
TRBD2,TRBJ2-1,TRBV7-9,many,TGTGCCAGCAGCCCGAGGATAGGCGGGAGCTCCTACAATGAGCAGTTCTTC,CASSPRIGGSSYNEQFF
NA,TRBJ2-7,TRBV7-8,NA,TGTGCCAGCAGCTTAGACTTGGGCACCCGCTACGAGCAGTACTTC,CASSLDLGTRYEQYF
NA,TRBJ2-7,TRBV5-1,NA,TGCGCCAGTAGGACGGGGGGCCAGAGCTTTACCTACGAGCAGTACTTC,CASRTGGQSFTYEQYF
NA,TRBJ2-7,TRBV4-1,NA,TGCGCCAGCAGCCAGGAAAAGACAGGATGGTCCTACGAGCAGTACTTC,CASSQEKTGWSYEQYF
NA,TRBJ2-5,TRBV10-3,few,TGTGCCATCAGGGCGAGGGCGGGGGAGACCCAGTACTTC,CAIRARAGETQYF
TRBD1,TRBJ2-7,TRBV20-1,few,TGCAGTGCTGGTCAGGGGGCGCGAGACGAGCAGTACTTC,CSAGQGARDEQYF
NA,TRBJ1-2,TRBV29-1,few,TGCAGCGTTGAAGATCGACCACAGAACTATGGCTACACCTTC,CSVEDRPQNYGYTF
TRBD2,TRBJ2-7,TRBV29-1,NA,TGCAGCGTTGGTCTACTAGCGGGAGGAGTGGCGTCCTACGAGCAGTACTTC,CSVGLLAGGVASYEQYF
NA,TRBJ1-5,TRBV12-3/TRBV12-4,NA,TGTGCCAGCAGTGATAGTTGGCAGCCCCAGCATTTT,CASSDSWQPQHF
NA,TRBJ2-4,TRBV15,NA,TGTGCCACCAGCAGAGATGGGGGCCCAGGGGCCAAAAACATTCAGTACTTC,CATSRDGGPGAKNIQYF
NA,TRBJ2-7,TRBV3-1,NA,TGTGCCAGCAGCTCCCCAGGATTCTCCTACGAGCAGTACTTC,CASSSPGFSYEQYF
TRBD1,TRBJ1-2,TRBV11-2,NA,TGTGCCAGCAGCCCGTGGACAGGGGGCTATGGCTACACCTTC,CASSPWTGGYGYTF
NA,TRBJ2-7,TRBV29-1,NA,TGCAGCGTTGAATCGAGGGACGAGCAGTACTTC,CSVESRDEQYF
TRBD1,TRBJ2-7,TRBV6-5,few,TGTGCCAGCAGGGGGGACAGGGAATTGTCCTACGAGCAGTACTTC,CASRGDRELSYEQYF
TRBD2,TRBJ2-1,TRBV6-4,few,TGTGCCAACAGACCGGGACTAGGGTACAATGAGCAGTTCTTC,CANRPGLGYNEQFF
NA,TRBJ1-5,TRBV5-5,NA,TGTGCCAGCAGCGGGGGGGGATGGTTGAGCAATCAGCCCCAGCATTTT,CASSGGGWLSNQPQHF
TRBD2,TRBJ2-1,TRBV20-1,few,TGCAGTGCGCCTCTGGCGGGAGGGGACAATGAGCAGTTCTTC,CSAPLAGGDNEQFF
NA,TRBJ1-1,TRBV5-5,NA,TGTGCCAGCAGCTTGGTATGGACTGAAGCTTTCTTT,CASSLVWTEAFF
TRBD2,TRBJ2-7,TRBV5-1,NA,TGCGCCAGCAGCTTGATGTCTAGCGGGGGGGACTCCTACGAGCAGTACTTC,CASSLMSSGGDSYEQYF